Reported below is one TCR beta chain. Its antigen specificity is not known. No per-base quality is available; no much larger clone lies one base away. The CDR3 goes from the cysteine to the phenylalanine over 11 residues. Just CDR3 DNA is preserved here, 33 bases in frame from base 1. According to the germline V gene (reference sequence), CDR1 reads LNHDA and CDR2 reads SQIVND. The trim is 10 bases for V and 5 bases for J, with a gap of 9 bases between the germline ends. These data belong to a study. Sequenced using an Illumina MiSeq. TCRdb cleaned the public reads at Q25 with fastp, built clones with MiXCR and kept in-frame beta chains. CDR3 protein sequences are deduplicated, and each keeps its most common genes and DNA. A total of about 5,800 distinct CDR3 sequences appear in this sample, over 9.5% of them only once. The ten largest make up approximately 5.4% of the sample.

This sequence originates from a human donor with rheumatoid arthritis. This receptor chain uses TRBV19 and TRBJ2-1; no D gene is confidently identified. The sequenced sample was CD4+ T cells from synovial fluid. The nucleotide sequence reads TGTGCCACCCGCCAGCACAATGAGCAGTTCTTC. This yields the protein CATRQHNEQFF. Extended through the reference TRBV19 and TRBJ2-1 proteins, this CDR3 yields the full variable domain: DGGITQSPKYLFRKEGQNVTLSCEQNLNHDAMYWYRQDPGQGLRLIYYSQIVNDFQKGDIAEGYSVSREKKESFPLTVTSAQKNPTAFYLCATRQHNEQFFGPGTRLTVL.